This TCR beta chain was captured in a study of cytomegalovirus exposure and HLA in healthy donors. Study-level results: It was reported that the classifier diagnosed cytomegalovirus status with high specificity and sensitivity in both the original and validation cohorts. The presence/absence work took it that sequencing depth was about the same across donors. Accurate prediction of HLA-A and HLA-B alleles (for most subjects) was reportedly achieved from TCR beta sequences.

PCR employed 60 Vbeta and 13 Jbeta primers. Clones were sequenced by immunoSEQ multiplex PCR, and TCRdb holds only the in-frame ones, with some missing. This sample contains some 120,000 clones. V was clipped by 4 bases and J by 2 bases, with 8 bases between them. The V gene's germline CDR1 is SGHTA and CDR2 FQGNSA. CDR3 length equals 13 residues. To note about this clone: Its cognate antigen is unknown.

The receptor's source is an older woman in good health and CMV-seronegative. The V call is TRBV7-2, the J call TRBJ2-5; no reliable D call. Source material: PBMCs. The CDR3 DNA sequence: TGTGCCAGCAGCTCCTCCCGTCAAGAGACCCAGTACTTC. Protein sequence: CASSSSRQETQYF.